The rows below give T cell receptor beta chains drawn from one sample of a study of blood T cell repertoires in COVID-19. Clones were read by immunoSEQ multiplex PCR, and TCRdb kept only the in-frame ones, dropping some. Among around 130,000 clones listed, roughly 87% were seen once. Input material: PBMCs or T cells enriched from blood (not recorded which). The source of these receptors is a man aged 30 to 45 who had recovered from COVID-19. Each CDR3 is given with its conserved first and last residue. Each record gives: D gene, V gene, J gene, clone size, CDR3 DNA, CDR3 protein. A D gene is named only where the DNA matches it firmly. Clone size is stated in some rows and not others, as once, few, many or a class when expanded.

>TRBD2|TRBV7-2|TRBJ2-1|NA
TGTGCCAGCAGCTTAGATGCGGGAGGCAATGAGCAGTTCTTC
CASSLDAGGNEQFF
>NA|TRBV5-4|TRBJ2-2|NA
TGTGCCAGCAGCTTAACCGGGGCGAACACCGGGGAGCTGTTTTTT
CASSLTGANTGELFF
>TRBD1|TRBV5-6|TRBJ2-3|NA
TGTGCCAGCAGCGCGTACCGGGACAGGTCCTCAGATACGCAGTATTTT
CASSAYRDRSSDTQYF
>NA|TRBV15|TRBJ2-3|NA
TGTGCCACCAGCAGACGGACATCCACAGATACGCAGTATTTT
CATSRRTSTDTQYF
>TRBD2|TRBV5-1|TRBJ2-5|NA
TGCGCCAGCAGCTCGGATCGGACTAGCGGAGGCTTGGAGACCCAGTACTTC
CASSSDRTSGGLETQYF
>NA|TRBV9|TRBJ1-1|NA
TGTGCCAGCAGCGTAGTACCGGGAGAGAACACTGAAGCTTTCTTT
CASSVVPGENTEAFF
>NA|TRBV6-2/TRBV6-3|TRBJ2-2|few
TGTGCCAGCAGTCTAGTGGACAGAGCCACCGGGGAGCTGTTTTTT
CASSLVDRATGELFF
>NA|TRBV18|TRBJ2-7|NA
TGTGCCAGCTCCGTCACAGTATACGAGCAGTACTTC
CASSVTVYEQYF
>TRBD1|TRBV6-6|TRBJ2-2|few
TGTGCCAGCAGACGGACAGGGGGCGACGGGGAGCTGTTTTTT
CASRRTGGDGELFF
>NA|TRBV18|TRBJ1-4|once
TGTGCCAGCTCACCACTGTCAGGGCAAGGCAATGAAAAACTGTTTTTT
CASSPLSGQGNEKLFF
>NA|TRBV29-1|TRBJ2-2|NA
TGCAGCGTTGATAGGGGGAACACCGGGGAGCTGTTTTTT
CSVDRGNTGELFF
>NA|TRBV11-2|TRBJ1-1|NA
TGTGCCAGCAGCTGGGGGGAGAACACTGAAGCTTTCTTT
CASSWGENTEAFF
>NA|TRBV7-2|TRBJ2-1|NA
TGTGCCAGCACTATACAGGTCTCTTATTACAATGAGCAGTTCTTC
CASTIQVSYYNEQFF
>TRBD2|TRBV2|TRBJ2-1|few
TGTGCCAGCAGTGGACTAGCGGAGAGCTACAATGAGCAGTTCTTC
CASSGLAESYNEQFF
>TRBD1|TRBV5-1|TRBJ2-2|NA
TGCGCCAGCAGCCCAGACAGGGGTCGAGCCGGGGAGCTGTTTTTT
CASSPDRGRAGELFF
>TRBD1|TRBV6-5|TRBJ1-2|NA
TGTGCCAGCAGTAGAGGGACAGCGAACTATGGCTACACCTTC
CASSRGTANYGYTF
>TRBD1|TRBV7-9|TRBJ2-5|NA
TGTGCCAGCAGCTCCCCAGGGGGACCCACCCAGTACTTC
CASSSPGGPTQYF
>NA|TRBV27|TRBJ1-4|NA
TGTGCCACCTCCCGGGTAGGGGGAAGAAAGGAAAAACTGTTTTTT
CATSRVGGRKEKLFF
>TRBD1|TRBV6-6|TRBJ1-2|NA
TGTGCCAGCAGATTAGGACAGGCAGACGCCTATGGCTACACCTTC
CASRLGQADAYGYTF
>TRBD1|TRBV14|TRBJ2-1|NA
TGTGCCAGCAGCCCTCTCACAGGGGGCAGTTCCTACAATGAGCAGTTCTTC
CASSPLTGGSSYNEQFF
>TRBD2|TRBV12-3/TRBV12-4|TRBJ2-7|few
TGTGCCAGCAACACCCGGGGGGGCTACGAGCAGTACTTC
CASNTRGGYEQYF
>NA|TRBV18|TRBJ2-1|NA
TGTGCCAGCTCACCAGCAGGGGTCTACAATGAGCAGTTCTTC
CASSPAGVYNEQFF
>NA|TRBV18|TRBJ2-2|NA
TGTGCCAGCTCACCACCCGGACTAAGCGCGAACACCGGGGAGCTGTTTTTT
CASSPPGLSANTGELFF
>NA|TRBV7-3|TRBJ1-6|once
TGTGCCAGCAGCTTAAATCCCCGGGGGGCCAGTTCACCCCTCCACTTT
CASSLNPRGASSPLHF
>NA|TRBV27|TRBJ1-1|NA
TGTGCCAGCAGTTTACAGGCCCAGAACACTGAAGCTTTCTTT
CASSLQAQNTEAFF
>TRBD1|TRBV3-1/TRBV3-2|TRBJ2-2|NA
TGTGCCAGCAGCCAATACGTCCCGGGACAGGGGGCAGGCACCGGGGAGCTGTTTTTT
CASSQYVPGQGAGTGELFF
>TRBD2|TRBV5-4|TRBJ2-2|NA
TGTGCCAGCAGCGGATTCGTAGCGGGAGGTGTATCCGGGGAGCTGTTTTTT
CASSGFVAGGVSGELFF
>TRBD2|TRBV5-1|TRBJ2-7|NA
TGCGCCAGCAGCGGGGCCTTAGCGGGTGGAACCTACGAGCAGTACTTC
CASSGALAGGTYEQYF
>TRBD1|TRBV7-9|TRBJ1-6|NA
TGTGCCAGCAGCATGGACAGGGGTGGTTCACCCCTCCACTTT
CASSMDRGGSPLHF
>NA|TRBV7-7|TRBJ2-7|NA
TGTGCCAGCAGCCTGGGTGGCCCAAACAGGTACCTCGAGCAGTACTTC
CASSLGGPNRYLEQYF
>NA|TRBV5-1|TRBJ1-1|few
TGCGCCAGCAGCTTGGCCCAATGGGGGGGAACTGAAGCTTTCTTT
CASSLAQWGGTEAFF
>TRBD1|TRBV18|TRBJ1-1|NA
TGTGCCAGCTCACCGACAGGGGCCACTGAAGCTTTCTTT
CASSPTGATEAFF
>NA|TRBV13|TRBJ1-2|once
TGTGCCAGCAGCTTAGGTGACTACTATGGCTACACCTTC
CASSLGDYYGYTF
>NA|TRBV7-2|TRBJ1-2|once
TGTGCCAGCAGCTTATGGCCAGGCCCAGGCTATGGCTACACCTTC
CASSLWPGPGYGYTF
>NA|TRBV19|TRBJ2-6|NA
TGTGCCAGTAGTCCCCTTCAGGGGTCGGGGGCCAACGTCCTGACTTTC
CASSPLQGSGANVLTF
>TRBD1|TRBV4-1|TRBJ1-2|NA
TGCGCCAGCAGCCGGGGACAGGGGGCGCTTGGCTACACCTTC
CASSRGQGALGYTF
>TRBD1|TRBV5-1|TRBJ2-2|NA
TGCGCCAGCAGCTTGGTAGGGACAGGCACCGGGGAGCTGTTTTTT
CASSLVGTGTGELFF
>NA|TRBV3-1/TRBV3-2|TRBJ2-7|NA
TGTGCCAGCAGCCAACAAAGCGGGTACGAGCAGTACTTC
CASSQQSGYEQYF
>TRBD2|TRBV19|TRBJ2-3|once
TGTGCCAGTAAGCCCCATAGAGCGGGAGAAGGGGATACGCAGTATTTT
CASKPHRAGEGDTQYF
>NA|TRBV9|TRBJ2-5|NA
TGTGCCAGCAGTGGAACGGGGGAGACCCAGTACTTC
CASSGTGETQYF
>TRBD2|TRBV19|TRBJ2-2|NA
TGTGCCAGTAGTGGCCTCCGGGACAGGACAACTAGCGGGAGCTACACCGGGGAGCTGTTTTTT
CASSGLRDRTTSGSYTGELFF
>TRBD2|TRBV9|TRBJ2-3|NA
TGTGCCAGCAGCGTACTAGCGGGAGGGGGCGATACGCAGTATTTT
CASSVLAGGGDTQYF
>TRBD1|TRBV7-9|TRBJ1-1|NA
TGTGCCAGCCATACAGGGGGGGCTGAAGCTTTCTTT
CASHTGGAEAFF
>TRBD1|TRBV5-1|TRBJ1-2|NA
TGCGCCAGCAGCAACGGACAGGGCCCCAACTATGGCTACACCTTC
CASSNGQGPNYGYTF
>NA|TRBV9|TRBJ1-1|NA
TGTGCCAGCAGCGTCGACAGGAAGAACACTGAAGCTTTCTTT
CASSVDRKNTEAFF
>NA|TRBV4-1|TRBJ2-1|NA
TGCGCCAGCAGCCAAGCTCGGTCCTACAATGAGCAGTTCTTC
CASSQARSYNEQFF